The 16 T cell receptor beta chains reported below all come from one sample, sequenced in a study of T cell responses to AZD1222 COVID-19 vaccine. Generated by immunoSEQ multiplex PCR, the TCRdb table keeps only in-frame clones and is missing some. The data show over 85,000 clones, over 75% seen once. The material sequenced was peripheral blood, taken on day 0 of AZD1222 vaccination. These receptors were collected from an adult in good health.

This chain uses TRBV27 with TRBJ2-6; D not resolved. Germline lookup yields CDR1 MNHEY and CDR2 SMNVEV (reference sequence). CDR3 length: 13 residues. V dropped 7 bases and J dropped 0 bases, with 4 bases sitting between them. CDR3 sequence: CASTISGANVLTF. Written as DNA, the CDR3 is TGTGCCAGCACCATCTCTGGGGCCAACGTCCTGACTTTC.

The genes are TRBV2 and TRBJ2-1, with a possible D match to TRBD1 (5 bases). Per the germline V gene, CDR1 is SNHLY and CDR2 is FYNNEI. This CDR3 spans 15 amino acids. Trimming left V 4 bases short and J 0 bases short, with 10 bases between. CDR3 bases: TGTGCCAGCAGTGCACAGGTGGGCTCCTACAATGAGCAGTTCTTC. As protein: CASSAQVGSYNEQFF. Full variable domain (remainder filled in from reference TRBV2 and TRBJ2-1): EPEVTQTPSHQVTQMGQEVILRCVPISNHLYFYWYRQILGQKVEFLVSFYNNEISEKSEIFDDQFSVERPDGSNFTLKIRSTKLEDSAMYFCASSAQVGSYNEQFFGPGTRLTVL.

This sequence joins TRBV14 and TRBJ1-2; D not certain. This CDR3 has 12 amino acids. Germline V lookup: CDR1 SGHDN, CDR2 FVKESK. Between the trimmed V and J ends, which lost 5 bases and 8 bases, there was a span of 12 bases. CDR3 residues: CASSYGVGGYTF. The CDR3 DNA is TGTGCCAGCAGCTACGGTGTGGGCGGCTACACCTTC.

The V call is TRBV9, the J call TRBJ2-2; 13 nucleotides match TRBD2. V gave up 3 bases and J gave up 1 base; unmatched junction bases: 6. Germline V CDR1 and CDR2: SGDLS, YYNGEE. The CDR3 consists of 18 residues. CDR3 in amino acids: CASSARLAGGRNTGELFF. CDR3 nucleotides: TGTGCCAGCAGCGCTCGACTAGCGGGGGGACGGAACACCGGGGAGCTGTTTTTT.

The genes are TRBV30 and TRBJ1-3; D possibly corresponds to TRBD1 (6 bases). The CDR3 contains 14 residues. V lost 3 bases to trimming and J lost 3 bases, with 12 bases between them. The germline CDR1 and CDR2 sequences are GTSNPN and SVGIG (reference sequence). For the CDR3, the DNA is TGTGCCTGGAGGGCACAGGGAAGTGGAAACACCATATATTTT. This encodes CAWRAQGSGNTIYF.

This clone showed up just a few times. The chain joins TRBV7-3 to TRBJ2-3; D is possibly TRBD2 (5 bases). V dropped 5 bases and J dropped 0 bases, with 18 bases sitting between them. The CDR3 runs 17 residues. Germline values: CDR1 SGHTA, CDR2 FQGTGA. The CDR3 bases are TGTGCCAGCAGCCCCTTCAGGTGGGGAGAAAGCACAGATACGCAGTATTTT. This sequence encodes CASSPFRWGESTDTQYF.

The chain carries TRBV25-1 and TRBJ1-5; D may be TRBD1 (6 bases). Germline-derived CDR1 and CDR2 are MGHDK and SYGVNS. The CDR3 consists of 13 residues. Trimming removed 4 bases from V and 7 bases from J, with 11 bases in between. The chain's CDR3 is CASSAEGGQPQHF. In nucleotides, the CDR3 is TGTGCCAGCAGTGCGGAGGGGGGGCAGCCCCAGCATTTT.

This clone was seen a single time. The V and J genes are TRBV19 and TRBJ2-3, with TRBD2 matching over 9 bases. Germline V gives CDR1 LNHDA, CDR2 SQIVND (reference sequence). V gave up 8 bases and J gave up 0 bases; unmatched junction bases: 3. CDR3 length: 14 amino acids. DNA of the CDR3: TGTGCCAGTGGGCGGGGGGGAAGCACAGATACGCAGTATTTT. Amino acids: CASGRGGSTDTQYF.

J is TRBJ1-1 and V is TRBV9; D uncertain. V gave up 4 bases and J gave up 4 bases, with 14 bases separating them. This CDR3 is 14 amino acids long. The germline gives CDR1 SGDLS, CDR2 YYNGEE. The CDR3 region is CASSPRPGGTEAFF. The CDR3 region has the DNA TGTGCCAGCAGCCCTCGCCCCGGTGGCACTGAAGCTTTCTTT.

CDR3 bases: TGTGCCAGCAGGACTCGCTACGAGCAGTACTTC. Encoded protein: CASRTRYEQYF. This rearrangement joins TRBV28 to TRBJ2-7; no clear D. CDR1 MDHEN and CDR2 SYDVKM come from the germline V gene. V was trimmed by 6 bases and J by 3 bases, leaving 6 bases between them. CDR3 length: 11 amino acids.

The chain joins TRBV2 to TRBJ1-4; no reliable D call. The length of the CDR3 is 15 residues. Trimming stripped 1 base from V and 4 bases from J, with 10 bases between. Germline V gives CDR1 SNHLY, CDR2 FYNNEI. CDR3: CASSEVGIGNEKLFF. CDR3 nucleotides: TGTGCCAGCAGTGAAGTGGGGATAGGTAATGAAAAACTGTTTTTT.

V gene TRBV3-1 (or the pseudogene TRBV3-2) combines with J gene TRBJ2-5; D possibly uses TRBD1 or TRBD2 (5 bases each). Germline loops: CDR1 LGHDT, CDR2 YNNKEL (reference sequence). The CDR3 runs 14 residues. V dropped 4 bases and J dropped 4 bases, with 13 bases sitting between them. CDR3 protein: CASSPSPGPETQYF. The CDR3 coding sequence is TGTGCCAGCAGCCCCTCCCCGGGGCCAGAGACCCAGTACTTC.

The chain has TRBV7-2 and TRBJ1-5, with D perhaps TRBD1 (5 bases). The CDR3 is 15 residues long. Per germline, CDR1 SGHTA and CDR2 FQGNSA. V was shortened by 4 bases and J by 1 base, with 11 bases between the two germline ends. The CDR3 region has the DNA TGTGCCAGCAGCTCCCGGAGGGGAAGCAATCAGCCCCAGCATTTT. Amino acid sequence: CASSSRRGSNQPQHF.

This clone was observed a handful of times. CDR3 DNA: TGTGCCAGCAGTTTTAAGGGGACAACGAACACCGGGGAGCTGTTTTTT. This encodes CASSFKGTTNTGELFF. The chain is built from TRBV7-2 and TRBJ2-2; D possibly corresponds to TRBD1 (6 bases). CDR1 is SGHTA and CDR2 is FQGNSA in the germline V gene. There are 16 residues in the CDR3. The V end was cut by 6 bases, the J end by 0 bases, with 14 bases between.

The chain employs TRBV28 and TRBJ1-6; D remains unclear. The CDR3 covers 15 residues. The V end was cut by 1 base, the J end by 6 bases, with 10 bases between. Germline-derived CDR1 and CDR2 are MDHEN and SYDVKM. CDR3 nucleotide sequence: TGTGCCAGCAGTTTATATGGGTTGGGTAATTCACCCCTCCACTTT. Translating gives CASSLYGLGNSPLHF.

Here the CDR3 reads CASRGATLGSGNGYTF. CDR3 coding DNA: TGTGCCAGTAGGGGTGCGACCCTGGGCAGCGGCAATGGCTACACCTTC. The chain joins TRBV19 to TRBJ1-2; no clear D. V dropped 6 bases and J dropped 6 bases, with 23 bases sitting between them. The CDR3 is made up of 16 amino acids. Germline CDR1 reads LNHDA; CDR2 reads SQIVND (reference sequence).